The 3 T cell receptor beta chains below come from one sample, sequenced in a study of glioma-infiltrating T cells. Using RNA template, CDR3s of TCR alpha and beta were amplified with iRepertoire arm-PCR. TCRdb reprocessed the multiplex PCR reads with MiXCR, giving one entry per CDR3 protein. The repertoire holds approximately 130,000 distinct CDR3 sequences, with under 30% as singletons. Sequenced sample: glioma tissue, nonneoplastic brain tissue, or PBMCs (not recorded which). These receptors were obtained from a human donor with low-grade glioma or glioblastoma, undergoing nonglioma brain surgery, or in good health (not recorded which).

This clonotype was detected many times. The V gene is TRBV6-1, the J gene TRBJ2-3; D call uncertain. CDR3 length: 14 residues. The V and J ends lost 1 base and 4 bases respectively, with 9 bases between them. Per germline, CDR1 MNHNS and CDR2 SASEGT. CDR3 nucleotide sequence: TGTGCCAGCAGTGAAGAGTTGGTGCCAGATACGCAGTATTTT. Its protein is CASSEELVPDTQYF.

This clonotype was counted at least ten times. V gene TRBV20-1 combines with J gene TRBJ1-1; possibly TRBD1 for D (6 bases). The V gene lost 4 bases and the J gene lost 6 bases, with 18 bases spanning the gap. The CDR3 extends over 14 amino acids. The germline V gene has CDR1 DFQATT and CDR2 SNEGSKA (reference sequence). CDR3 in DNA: TGCAGTGCTACCCGGACAGCGACCGAGGCTGAAGCTTTCTTT. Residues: CSATRTATEAEAFF.

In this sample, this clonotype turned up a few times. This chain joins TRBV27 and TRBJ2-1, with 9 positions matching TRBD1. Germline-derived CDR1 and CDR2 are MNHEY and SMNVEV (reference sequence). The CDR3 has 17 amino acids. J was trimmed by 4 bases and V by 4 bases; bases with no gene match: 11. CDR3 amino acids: CASSSLRQGGRYNEQFF. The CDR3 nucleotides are TGTGCCAGCAGTTCCCTACGACAGGGGGGACGATACAATGAGCAGTTCTTC.